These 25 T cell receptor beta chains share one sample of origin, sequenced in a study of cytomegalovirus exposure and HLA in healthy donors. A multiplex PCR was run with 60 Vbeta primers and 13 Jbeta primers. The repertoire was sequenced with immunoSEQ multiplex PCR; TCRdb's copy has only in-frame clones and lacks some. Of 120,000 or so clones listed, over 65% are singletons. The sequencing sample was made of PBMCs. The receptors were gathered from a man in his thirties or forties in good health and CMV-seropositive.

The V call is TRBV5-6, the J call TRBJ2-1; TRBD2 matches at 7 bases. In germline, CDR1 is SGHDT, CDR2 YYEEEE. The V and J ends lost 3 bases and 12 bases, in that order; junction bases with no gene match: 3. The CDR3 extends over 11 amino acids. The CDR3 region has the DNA TGTGCCAGCAGCTCCGGACTAGTGCAGTTCTTC. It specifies CASSSGLVQFF.

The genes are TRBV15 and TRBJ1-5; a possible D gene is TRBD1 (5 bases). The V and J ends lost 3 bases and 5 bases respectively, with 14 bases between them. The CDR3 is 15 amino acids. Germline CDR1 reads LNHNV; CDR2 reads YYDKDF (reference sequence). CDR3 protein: CATSRAQGADQPQHF. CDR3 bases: TGTGCCACCAGCAGGGCGCAGGGTGCGGATCAGCCCCAGCATTTT.

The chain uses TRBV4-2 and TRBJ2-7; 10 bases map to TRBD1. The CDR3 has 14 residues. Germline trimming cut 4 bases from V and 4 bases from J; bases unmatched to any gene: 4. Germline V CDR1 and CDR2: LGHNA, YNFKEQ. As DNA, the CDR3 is TGTGCCAGCAGCCCGGACAGGGGGTGGTACGAGCAGTACTTC. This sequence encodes CASSPDRGWYEQYF.

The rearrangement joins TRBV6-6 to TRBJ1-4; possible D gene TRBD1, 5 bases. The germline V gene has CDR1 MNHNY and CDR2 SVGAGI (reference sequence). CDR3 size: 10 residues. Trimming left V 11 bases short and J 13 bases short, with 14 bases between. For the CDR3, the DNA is TGTGCCGTGGGGGGGGATGGACTGTTTTTT. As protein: CAVGGDGLFF.

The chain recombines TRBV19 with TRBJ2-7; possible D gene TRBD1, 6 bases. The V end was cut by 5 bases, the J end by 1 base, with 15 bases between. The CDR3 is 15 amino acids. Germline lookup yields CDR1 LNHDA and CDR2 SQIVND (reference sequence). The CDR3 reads CASSSAPDSSYEQYF. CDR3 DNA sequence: TGTGCCAGTAGTTCCGCTCCGGACAGTTCCTACGAGCAGTACTTC.

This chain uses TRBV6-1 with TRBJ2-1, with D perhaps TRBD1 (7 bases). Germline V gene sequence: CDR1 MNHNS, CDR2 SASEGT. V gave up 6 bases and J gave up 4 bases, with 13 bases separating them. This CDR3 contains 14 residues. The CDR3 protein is CASRVEGAYNEQFF. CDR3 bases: TGTGCCAGCAGGGTGGAGGGGGCATACAATGAGCAGTTCTTC.

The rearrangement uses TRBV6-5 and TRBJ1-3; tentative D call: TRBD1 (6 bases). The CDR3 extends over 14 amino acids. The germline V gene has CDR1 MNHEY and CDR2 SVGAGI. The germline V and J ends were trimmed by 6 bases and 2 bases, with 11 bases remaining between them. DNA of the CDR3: TGTGCCAGCAGCCCTGACAGGCCTGGAAACACCATATATTTT. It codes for CASSPDRPGNTIYF.

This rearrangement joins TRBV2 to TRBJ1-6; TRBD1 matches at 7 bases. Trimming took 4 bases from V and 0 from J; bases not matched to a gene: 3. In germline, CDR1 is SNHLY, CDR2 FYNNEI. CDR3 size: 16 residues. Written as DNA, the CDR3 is TGTGCCAGCAGTGCAGGGGGGAGCTCCTATAATTCACCCCTCCACTTT. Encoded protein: CASSAGGSSYNSPLHF.

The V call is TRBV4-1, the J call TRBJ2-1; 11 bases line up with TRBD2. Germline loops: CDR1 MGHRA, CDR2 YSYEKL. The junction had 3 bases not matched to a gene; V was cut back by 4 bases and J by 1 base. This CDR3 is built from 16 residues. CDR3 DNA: TGCGCCAGCAGCCGATTAGCGGGGGGGTCCTACAATGAGCAGTTCTTC. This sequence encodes CASSRLAGGSYNEQFF.

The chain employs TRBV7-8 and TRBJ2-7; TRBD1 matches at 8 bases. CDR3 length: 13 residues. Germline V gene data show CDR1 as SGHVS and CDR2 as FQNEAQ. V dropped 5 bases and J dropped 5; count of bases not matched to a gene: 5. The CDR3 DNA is TGTGCCAGCAGCACTTGGACAGGGAACGAGCAGTACTTC. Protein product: CASSTWTGNEQYF.

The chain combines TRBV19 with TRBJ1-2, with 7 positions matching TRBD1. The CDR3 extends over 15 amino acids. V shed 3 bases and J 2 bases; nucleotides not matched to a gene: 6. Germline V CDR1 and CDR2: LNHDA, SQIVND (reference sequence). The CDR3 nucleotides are TGTGCCAGTAGTATTTCCGGGACAGTAAACTATGGCTACACCTTC. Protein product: CASSISGTVNYGYTF.

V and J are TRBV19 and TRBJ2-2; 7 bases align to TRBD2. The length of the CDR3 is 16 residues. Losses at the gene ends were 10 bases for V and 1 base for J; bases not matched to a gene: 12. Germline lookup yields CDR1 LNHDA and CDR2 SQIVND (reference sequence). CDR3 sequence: CATNARGVLNTGELFF. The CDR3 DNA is TGTGCCACGAACGCTCGGGGGGTCTTGAACACCGGGGAGCTGTTTTTT.

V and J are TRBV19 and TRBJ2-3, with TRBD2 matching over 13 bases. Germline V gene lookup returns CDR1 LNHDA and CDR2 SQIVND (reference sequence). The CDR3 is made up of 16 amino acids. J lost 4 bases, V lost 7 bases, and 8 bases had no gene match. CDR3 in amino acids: CASTQGLAGDPDTQYF. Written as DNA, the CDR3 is TGTGCCAGTACCCAAGGACTAGCGGGGGACCCAGATACGCAGTATTTT.

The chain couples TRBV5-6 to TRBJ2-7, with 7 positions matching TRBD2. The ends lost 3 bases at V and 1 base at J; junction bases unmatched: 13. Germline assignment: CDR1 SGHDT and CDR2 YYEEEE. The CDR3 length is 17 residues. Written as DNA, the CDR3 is TGTGCCAGCAGCTCCCTTTTGGGTAGCGGGCCTTCCTACGAGCAGTACTTC. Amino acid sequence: CASSSLLGSGPSYEQYF.

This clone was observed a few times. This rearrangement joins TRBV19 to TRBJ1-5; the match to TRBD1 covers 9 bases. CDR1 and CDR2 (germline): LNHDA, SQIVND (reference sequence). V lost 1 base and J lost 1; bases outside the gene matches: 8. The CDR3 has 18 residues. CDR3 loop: CASSIGSEQGASNQPQHF. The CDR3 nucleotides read TGTGCCAGTAGTATAGGCTCGGAACAGGGGGCGAGCAATCAGCCCCAGCATTTT.

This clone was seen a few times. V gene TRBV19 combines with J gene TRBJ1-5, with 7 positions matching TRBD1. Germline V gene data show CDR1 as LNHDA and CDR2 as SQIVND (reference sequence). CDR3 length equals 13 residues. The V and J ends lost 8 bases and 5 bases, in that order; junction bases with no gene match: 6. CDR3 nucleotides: TGTGCCAGTGCCGGGACAGACTATCAGCCCCAGCATTTT. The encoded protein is CASAGTDYQPQHF.

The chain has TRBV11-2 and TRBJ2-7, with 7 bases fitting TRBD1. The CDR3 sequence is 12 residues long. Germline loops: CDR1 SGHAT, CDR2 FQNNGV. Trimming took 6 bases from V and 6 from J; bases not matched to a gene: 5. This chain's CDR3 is CASRENRGEQYF. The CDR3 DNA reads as TGTGCCAGCAGGGAAAACAGGGGCGAGCAGTACTTC.

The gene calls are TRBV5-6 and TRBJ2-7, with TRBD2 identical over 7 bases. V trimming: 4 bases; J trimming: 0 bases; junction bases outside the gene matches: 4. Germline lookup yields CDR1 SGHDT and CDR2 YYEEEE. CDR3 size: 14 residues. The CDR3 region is CASSRGGPSYEQYF. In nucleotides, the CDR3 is TGTGCCAGCAGCCGGGGAGGGCCCTCCTACGAGCAGTACTTC.

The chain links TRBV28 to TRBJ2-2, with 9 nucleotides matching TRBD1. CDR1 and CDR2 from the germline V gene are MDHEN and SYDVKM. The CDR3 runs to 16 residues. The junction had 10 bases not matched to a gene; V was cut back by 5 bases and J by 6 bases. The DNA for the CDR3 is TGTGCCAGCAGTCCAGCCGGGACAGGGATTGCCGGGGAGCTGTTTTTT. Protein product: CASSPAGTGIAGELFF.

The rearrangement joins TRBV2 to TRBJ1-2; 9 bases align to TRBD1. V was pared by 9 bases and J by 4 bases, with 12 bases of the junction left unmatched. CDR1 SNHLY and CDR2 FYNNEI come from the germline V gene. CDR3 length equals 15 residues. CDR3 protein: CARIGGTGNFYGYTF. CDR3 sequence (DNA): TGTGCCAGGATTGGGGGGACAGGGAACTTCTATGGCTACACCTTC.

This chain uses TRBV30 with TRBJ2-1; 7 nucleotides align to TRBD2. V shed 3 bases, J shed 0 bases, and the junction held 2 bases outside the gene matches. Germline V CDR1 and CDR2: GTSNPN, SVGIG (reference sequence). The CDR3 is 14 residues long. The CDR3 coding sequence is TGTGCCTGGAGCGGGGGGACCTCCTACAATGAGCAGTTCTTC. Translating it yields CAWSGGTSYNEQFF.

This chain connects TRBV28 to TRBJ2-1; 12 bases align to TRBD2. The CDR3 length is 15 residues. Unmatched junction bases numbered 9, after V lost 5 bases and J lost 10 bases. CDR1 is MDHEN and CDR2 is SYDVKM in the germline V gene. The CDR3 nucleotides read TGTGCCAGCAGTCGAGCTAGCGGGGGGGGCCTGGAGCAGTTCTTC. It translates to CASSRASGGGLEQFF.

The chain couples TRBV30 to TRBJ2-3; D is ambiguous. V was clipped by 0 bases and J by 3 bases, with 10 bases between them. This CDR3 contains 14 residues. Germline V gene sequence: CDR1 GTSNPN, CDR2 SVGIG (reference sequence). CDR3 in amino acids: CAWSVTLWTDTQYF. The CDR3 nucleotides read TGTGCCTGGAGTGTAACCCTATGGACAGATACGCAGTATTTT.

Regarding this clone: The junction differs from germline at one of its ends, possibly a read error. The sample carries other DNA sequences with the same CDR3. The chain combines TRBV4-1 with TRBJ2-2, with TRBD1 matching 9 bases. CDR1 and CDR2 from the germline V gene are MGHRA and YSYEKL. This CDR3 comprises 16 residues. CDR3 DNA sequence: TGCGCCAGCAGCCTTTGGACAGGGGAAAACACCGGGGAGTTGTTTTTT. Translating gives CASSLWTGENTGELFF.

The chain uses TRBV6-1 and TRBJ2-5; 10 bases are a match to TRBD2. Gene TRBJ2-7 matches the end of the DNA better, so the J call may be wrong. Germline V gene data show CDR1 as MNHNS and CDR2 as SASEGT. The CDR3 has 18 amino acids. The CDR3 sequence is CASSERASGGSRAYEQYF. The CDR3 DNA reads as TGTGCCAGCAGTGAAAGGGCTAGCGGGGGCTCCAGGGCCTACGAGCAGTACTTC.